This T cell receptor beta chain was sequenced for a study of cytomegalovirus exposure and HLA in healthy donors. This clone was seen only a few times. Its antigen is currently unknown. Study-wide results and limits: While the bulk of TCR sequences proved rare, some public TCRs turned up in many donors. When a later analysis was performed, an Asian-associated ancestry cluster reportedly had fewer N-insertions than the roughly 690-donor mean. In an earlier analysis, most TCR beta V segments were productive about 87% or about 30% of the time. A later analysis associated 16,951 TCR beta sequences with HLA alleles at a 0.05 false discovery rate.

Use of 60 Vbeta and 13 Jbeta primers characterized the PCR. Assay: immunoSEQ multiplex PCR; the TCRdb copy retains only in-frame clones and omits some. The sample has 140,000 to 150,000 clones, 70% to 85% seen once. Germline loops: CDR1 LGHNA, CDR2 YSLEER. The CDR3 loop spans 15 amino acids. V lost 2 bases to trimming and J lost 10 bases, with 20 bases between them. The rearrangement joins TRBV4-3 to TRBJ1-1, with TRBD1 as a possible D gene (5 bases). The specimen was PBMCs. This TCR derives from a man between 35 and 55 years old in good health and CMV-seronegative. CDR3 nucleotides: TGCGCCAGCAGCCAATTTACCGGGGACTTCTCAGCAGCTTTCTTT. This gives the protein CASSQFTGDFSAAFF.